The 24 T cell receptor beta chains presented below share a single source sample, sequenced in a study of long-term antiretroviral therapy in people with HIV. Version v3.0 of the immunoSEQ assay was performed at survey level. The repertoire was sequenced with immunoSEQ multiplex PCR; TCRdb's copy has only in-frame clones and lacks some. The sample contains 15,000 to 20,000 clones, less than 85% of which appear only once. The sequenced sample was unsorted PBMCs, obtained 0.9 years after starting antiretroviral therapy. The receptors derive from a man aged 18 to 30 with HIV.

The chain couples TRBV25-1 to TRBJ2-2; D is tentatively TRBD1 or TRBD2 (5 bases each). The germline V gene has CDR1 MGHDK and CDR2 SYGVNS. V dropped 6 bases and J dropped 6 bases, with 8 bases sitting between them. The CDR3 extends over 12 amino acids. The CDR3 coding sequence is TGTGCCAGCAGACGGGGCCCCGGGGAGCTGTTTTTT. Translated: CASRRGPGELFF.

V is TRBV6-1 and J is TRBJ1-5, with D possibly being TRBD1 (5 bases). V dropped 4 bases and J dropped 6 bases, with 16 bases sitting between them. The CDR3 extends over 15 amino acids. In germline, CDR1 is MNHNS, CDR2 SASEGT. CDR3: CASSGWEPGGQPQHF. As DNA, the CDR3 is TGTGCCAGCAGTGGTTGGGAACCGGGGGGTCAGCCCCAGCATTTT.

The chain combines TRBV7-9 with TRBJ2-7; possibly TRBD1 or TRBD2 for D (6 bases each). CDR1 and CDR2 from the germline V gene are SEHNR and FQNEAQ (reference sequence). The V end was cut by 5 bases, the J end by 6 bases, with 14 bases between. The CDR3 is made up of 13 amino acids. CDR3 loop: CASSPTGASEQYF. CDR3 nucleotide sequence: TGTGCCAGCAGCCCAACGGGGGCTTCCGAGCAGTACTTC.

The J gene is TRBJ1-2, the V gene TRBV6-5; no definite D call. Between the trimmed V and J ends, which lost 3 bases and 8 bases, there was a span of 10 bases. This CDR3 is built from 12 residues. Per the germline V gene, CDR1 is MNHEY and CDR2 is SVGAGI. CDR3 in amino acids: CASSYPSGGYTF. The CDR3 DNA reads as TGTGCCAGCAGTTATCCCTCGGGCGGCTACACCTTC.

This chain connects TRBV2 to TRBJ2-5; D is tentatively TRBD1 or TRBD2 (5 bases each). This CDR3 spans 12 amino acids. The germline CDR1 and CDR2 sequences are SNHLY and FYNNEI. V was pared by 5 bases and J by 6 bases, with 10 bases between. In DNA, the CDR3 is TGTGCCAGCAGTATGGGGGTACAGACCCAGTACTTC. Its translation is CASSMGVQTQYF.

V usage is TRBV27 and J usage is TRBJ2-3, with TRBD1 as a possible D gene (6 bases). Trimming took off 5 bases at V and 5 bases at J, with 11 bases between the two ends. CDR1 and CDR2 from the germline V gene are MNHEY and SMNVEV (reference sequence). The CDR3 covers 13 residues. The CDR3 here is CASSINRVDTQYF. The CDR3 DNA reads TGTGCCAGCAGTATCAACAGGGTAGATACGCAGTATTTT.

The table lists this clone with a count of one. The chain links TRBV6-1 to TRBJ1-5; TRBD1 is a possible D gene (5 bases). In germline, CDR1 is MNHNS, CDR2 SASEGT. V was pared by 4 bases and J by 6 bases, with 22 bases between. This CDR3 is 17 amino acids long. This chain's CDR3 is CASSGDLGRDGVQPQHF. The CDR3 DNA follows: TGTGCCAGCAGTGGGGATCTTGGCAGGGACGGAGTTCAGCCCCAGCATTTT.

The rearrangement uses TRBV5-4 and TRBJ2-2, with 12 bases aligning to TRBD2. The CDR3 contains 16 residues. Germline loops: CDR1 SGHNT, CDR2 YYREEE (reference sequence). V lost 7 bases and J lost 6; bases outside the gene matches: 10. This CDR3 is CASAGTSGGPPGELFF. CDR3 DNA: TGTGCCAGCGCCGGAACTAGCGGGGGGCCCCCCGGGGAGCTGTTTTTT.

DNA of the CDR3: TGTGCCACCAGCCTTTTAACGGGGAATTCACCCCTCCACTTT. Translation gives CATSLLTGNSPLHF. The chain couples TRBV15 to TRBJ1-6; no firm D call. From germline, CDR1 is LNHNV and CDR2 YYDKDF (reference sequence). This CDR3 contains 14 residues. Trimming took 5 bases from V and 7 from J, leaving 12 bases between them.

The chain combines TRBV28 with TRBJ2-2; D ambiguous. The V gene lost 2 bases and the J gene lost 4 bases, with 5 bases spanning the gap. CDR1 MDHEN and CDR2 SYDVKM come from the germline V gene. CDR3 size: 13 residues. Written as DNA, the CDR3 is TGTGCCAGCAGTTTAACCCGCACCGGGGAGCTGTTTTTT. It specifies CASSLTRTGELFF.

J is TRBJ2-1 and V is TRBV15; TRBD2 agrees at 12 bases. The trim removed 7 bases at V and 10 bases at J, leaving 11 bases unmatched. This CDR3 comprises 15 residues. Germline V gives CDR1 LNHNV, CDR2 YYDKDF (reference sequence). The CDR3 sequence is CATIGLAGGLEEQFF. The CDR3 DNA follows: TGTGCCACCATAGGGCTAGCGGGGGGGCTAGAGGAGCAGTTCTTC.

This clone was picked up one time. The chain has TRBV15 and TRBJ2-2; the D is unclear. The CDR3 is made up of 12 amino acids. Looked up from germline, CDR1 is LNHNV and CDR2 is YYDKDF (reference sequence). The germline V and J ends were trimmed by 1 base and 7 bases, with 4 bases remaining between them. CDR3 DNA sequence: TGTGCCACCAGCAGAGCGGGCGGGGAGCTGTTTTTT. Amino acid sequence: CATSRAGGELFF.

The CDR3, as DNA: TGTGCCAGCAGCATGGACAGTCTTCGGTCACCCCTCCACTTT. It specifies CASSMDSLRSPLHF. V and J are TRBV5-6 and TRBJ1-6; tentative D call: TRBD1 (6 bases). CDR3 length: 14 residues. Trimming stripped 4 bases from V and 10 bases from J, with 15 bases between. The germline gives CDR1 SGHDT, CDR2 YYEEEE. Together with reference TRBV5-6 and TRBJ1-6, the CDR3 gives the full variable domain: DAGVTQSPTHLIKTRGQQVTLRCSPKSGHDTVSWYQQALGQGPQFIFQYYEEEERQRGNFPDRFSGHQFPNYSSELNVNALLLGDSALYLCASSMDSLRSPLHFGNGTRLTVT.

V gene TRBV5-4 combines with J gene TRBJ2-6; D may be TRBD2 (5 bases). The CDR3 has 16 residues. V was shortened by 1 base and J by 3 bases, with 11 bases between the two germline ends. Germline V CDR1 and CDR2: SGHNT, YYREEE (reference sequence). This chain's CDR3 is CASSLFSRGGANVLTF. In nucleotides, the CDR3 is TGTGCCAGCAGCTTGTTTAGTCGGGGTGGGGCCAACGTCCTGACTTTC.

CDR3 nucleotide sequence: TGTGCCAGCAGCTTGGCCCCTACAGGGAACACTGAAGCTTTCTTT. This translates into CASSLAPTGNTEAFF. The rearrangement joins TRBV5-4 to TRBJ1-1, with D possibly TRBD1 on 5 matching bases. The CDR3 contains 15 residues. Trimming removed 0 bases at V and 1 base at J, with 10 bases between. In germline, CDR1 is SGHNT, CDR2 YYREEE (reference sequence).

This clone was seen a handful of times. The chain uses TRBV19 and TRBJ1-3, with D maybe TRBD1 (5 bases). Germline V CDR1 and CDR2: LNHDA, SQIVND (reference sequence). V shed 7 bases and J shed 7 bases, with 17 bases lying between them. This CDR3 is built from 14 residues. CDR3 DNA sequence: TGTGCCAGTATCGGGATGGGGGGAATCAACACCATATATTTT. Residues: CASIGMGGINTIYF.

The V gene is TRBV6-1, the J gene TRBJ2-1; D not resolved. The CDR3 has 14 residues. Per the germline V gene, CDR1 is MNHNS and CDR2 is SASEGT. Deletions cut 3 bases from V and 4 bases from J, with 10 bases between. The CDR3 here is CASSEVWAYNEQFF. The CDR3 nucleotides read TGTGCCAGCAGTGAGGTATGGGCTTACAATGAGCAGTTCTTC.

This chain connects TRBV18 to TRBJ1-5; 9 positions agree with TRBD1. Germline lookup yields CDR1 KGHSH and CDR2 LQKENI. The CDR3 is 17 residues long. V shed 0 bases, J shed 2 bases, and the junction held 5 bases outside the gene matches. Written as DNA, the CDR3 is TGTGCCAGCTCACCACCTGGGGACAGGGCAGGCAATCAGCCCCAGCATTTT. Amino acid sequence: CASSPPGDRAGNQPQHF. Complete variable domain (other parts from reference TRBV18 and TRBJ1-5): NAGVMQNPRHLVRRRGQEARLRCSPMKGHSHVYWYRQLPEEGLKFMVYLQKENIIDESGMPKERFSAEFPKEGPSILRIQQVVRGDSAAYFCASSPPGDRAGNQPQHFGDGTRLSIL.

The V and J genes are TRBV19 and TRBJ2-5; no clear D gene. Germline V gene data show CDR1 as LNHDA and CDR2 as SQIVND (reference sequence). V was shortened by 10 bases and J by 4 bases, with 13 bases between the two germline ends. The CDR3 runs to 12 residues. CDR3 bases: TGTGCCACCCGATCAAGAGGAGAGACCCAGTACTTC. Residues: CATRSRGETQYF.

CDR3 DNA: TGCGCCAGCAGCCCAGAGATATCAGATACGCAGTATTTT. The encoded protein is CASSPEISDTQYF. The V call is TRBV4-1, the J call TRBJ2-3; D gene uncertain. V was cut by 4 bases and J by 4 bases, with 9 bases left in between. Germline CDR1 MGHRA, CDR2 YSYEKL. This CDR3 is built from 13 residues.

In this sample, this clone turned up a few times. V usage is TRBV18 and J usage is TRBJ1-6; possibly TRBD1 for D (5 bases). Germline V lookup: CDR1 KGHSH, CDR2 LQKENI. This CDR3 is built from 13 residues. V was trimmed by 3 bases and J by 6 bases, leaving 6 bases between them. CDR3 region: CASSPGTNSPLHF. The CDR3 nucleotides are TGTGCCAGCTCACCCGGGACTAATTCACCCCTCCACTTT.

On this clone: Germline and junction disagree at one end, which may indicate a read error. This chain joins TRBV5-6 and TRBJ2-3; perhaps TRBD2 as D (6 bases). CDR1 and CDR2 from the germline V gene are SGHDT and YYEEEE. CDR3 length: 11 amino acids. The CDR3 bases are TGTGCCAGCAGCTTGGCGGGAAGGGGAGGATTT. Translated, it gives CASSLAGRGGF.

J is TRBJ2-3 and V is TRBV7-9, with 8 bases aligning to TRBD2. The length of the CDR3 is 14 residues. Germline V gene sequence: CDR1 SEHNR, CDR2 FQNEAQ (reference sequence). Germline trimming cut 5 bases from V and 3 bases from J; bases unmatched to any gene: 4. CDR3 in amino acids: CASSLGGATDTQYF. The CDR3 DNA follows: TGTGCCAGCAGCCTCGGGGGGGCAACAGATACGCAGTATTTT.

V and J are TRBV11-3 and TRBJ2-5; D might be TRBD2 (5 bases). The length of the CDR3 is 15 residues. CDR1 is SGHNT, CDR2 YENEEA, per germline. With 1 base removed from V and 4 bases from J, the gap between germline ends came to 13 bases. CDR3 nucleotides: TGTGCCAGCAGCTTAGGTCGGGGAGAGGGAGAGACCCAGTACTTC. Protein product: CASSLGRGEGETQYF.